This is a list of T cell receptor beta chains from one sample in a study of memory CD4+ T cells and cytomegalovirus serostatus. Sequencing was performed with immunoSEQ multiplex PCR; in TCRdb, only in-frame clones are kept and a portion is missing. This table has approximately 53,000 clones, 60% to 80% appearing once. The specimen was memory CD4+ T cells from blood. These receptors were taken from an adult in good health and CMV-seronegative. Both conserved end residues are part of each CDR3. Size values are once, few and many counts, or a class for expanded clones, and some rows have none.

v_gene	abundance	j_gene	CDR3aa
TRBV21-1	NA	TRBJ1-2	CASSALNRSANYGYTF
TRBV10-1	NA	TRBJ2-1	CASSVKGNEQFF
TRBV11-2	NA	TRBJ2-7	CASRLQGYSPPHYEQYF
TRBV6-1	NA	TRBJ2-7	CASLADSYEQYF
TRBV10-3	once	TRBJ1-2	CAISDLTGAYGYTF
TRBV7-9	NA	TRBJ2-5	CASSFWSGDGGETQYF
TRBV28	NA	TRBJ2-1	CASSFQRSINEQFF
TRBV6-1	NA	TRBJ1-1	CASTQPMMGTEAFF
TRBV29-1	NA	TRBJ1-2	CSVEDFSGQRDYTF
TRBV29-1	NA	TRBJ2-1	CSVEIDRGEQFF
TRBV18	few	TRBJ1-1	CASSPWGGTEAFF
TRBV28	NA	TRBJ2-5	CASNYWQGGETQYF
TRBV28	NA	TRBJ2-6	CASRKRTGNSGANVLTF
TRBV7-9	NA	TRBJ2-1	CASGSGGGEQFF
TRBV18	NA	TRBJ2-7	CASSLREREQYF
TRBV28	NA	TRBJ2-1	CASSPLGGDNEQFF
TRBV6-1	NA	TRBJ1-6	CASRTGTGHRSPLHF
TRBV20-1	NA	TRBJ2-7	CSALDGLQYF
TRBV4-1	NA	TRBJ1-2	CASSQGLGGYTF
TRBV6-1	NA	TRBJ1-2	CASKDRTGGFHGYTF